These 18 T cell receptor beta chains share one sample of origin, sequenced in a study of blood T cell repertoires in COVID-19. Method: immunoSEQ multiplex PCR; TCRdb's copy keeps in-frame clones and lacks some. The table includes 150,000 to 200,000 clones, about four fifths detected once. The sequencing input was peripheral blood. The receptors derive from a man between 60 and 75 years old with acute or convalescent COVID-19.

V is TRBV11-2 and J is TRBJ2-5; D is possibly TRBD2 (7 bases). The CDR3 contains 16 residues. CDR1 and CDR2 from the germline V gene are SGHAT and FQNNGV. The V end was cut by 3 bases, the J end by 2 bases, with 16 bases between. CDR3 amino acids: CASSFGRGPTQETQYF. CDR3 coding DNA: TGTGCCAGCAGCTTCGGGCGGGGGCCGACGCAAGAGACCCAGTACTTC. Supplemented by reference TRBV11-2 and TRBJ2-5, the full variable domain reads EAGVAQSPRYKIIEKRQSVAFWCNPISGHATLYWYQQILGQGPKLLIQFQNNGVVDDSQLPKDRFSAERLKGVDSTLKIQPAKLEDSAVYLCASSFGRGPTQETQYFGPGTRLLVL.

In DNA, the CDR3 is TGTGCCAGCAGTCTGTCCCCTCGACAGCCAAACTATGGCTACACCTTC. This sequence encodes CASSLSPRQPNYGYTF. The V call is TRBV5-4, the J call TRBJ1-2; tentative D call: TRBD1 (5 bases). The germline V gene encodes CDR1 SGHNT and CDR2 YYREEE (reference sequence). This CDR3 has 16 residues. Trimming shortened V by 5 bases and J by 2 bases, and 19 bases separated the two germline ends.

This sequence joins TRBV7-9 and TRBJ1-6; TRBD1 is a possible D gene (6 bases). V lost 5 bases, J lost 3 bases, and 11 bases lay in between. The CDR3 covers 15 residues. Germline lookup yields CDR1 SEHNR and CDR2 FQNEAQ (reference sequence). As DNA, the CDR3 is TGTGCCAGCAGCCCCGGGACATACTATAATTCACCCCTCCACTTT. This translates into CASSPGTYYNSPLHF. The full variable domain, rest sourced from reference TRBV7-9 and TRBJ1-6, is DTGVSQNPRHKITKRGQNVTFRCDPISEHNRLYWYRQTLGQGPEFLTYFQNEAQLEKSRLLSDRFSAERPKGSFSTLEIQRTEQGDSAMYLCASSPGTYYNSPLHFGNGTRLTVT.

This rearrangement joins TRBV7-9 to TRBJ2-2; D uncertain. The CDR3 loop spans 12 amino acids. Germline CDR1 and CDR2: SEHNR and FQNEAQ (reference sequence). Trimming shortened V by 4 bases and J by 8 bases, and 8 bases separated the two germline ends. The CDR3 spells CASSSTMGELFF. DNA of the CDR3: TGTGCCAGCAGCTCTACGATGGGGGAGCTGTTTTTT.

The J gene is TRBJ1-2, the V gene TRBV20-1; no definite D call. V was cut by 1 base and J by 8 bases, with 8 bases left in between. The CDR3 has 11 amino acids. In germline, CDR1 is DFQATT, CDR2 SNEGSKA (reference sequence). Here the CDR3 DNA reads TGCAGTGCTAGAGGAGAGAGGGGCTACACCTTC. Translating gives CSARGERGYTF.

The chain couples TRBV6-5 to TRBJ2-1; 7 bases align to TRBD1. CDR1 and CDR2 from the germline V gene are MNHEY and SVGAGI. There are 15 residues in the CDR3. Germline trimming cut 6 bases from V and 6 bases from J; bases unmatched to any gene: 11. The CDR3 DNA reads TGTGCCAGCAGAAGAATTAGACAGGGTCCCAATGAGCAGTTCTTC. It encodes CASRRIRQGPNEQFF.

This chain uses TRBV11-2 with TRBJ2-3, with 10 bases lining up with TRBD2. Germline loops: CDR1 SGHAT, CDR2 FQNNGV. The CDR3 loop spans 15 amino acids. V was clipped by 2 bases and J by 5 bases; unmatched bases: 4. The CDR3 is CASSLLAGAEDTQYF. CDR3 sequence (DNA): TGTGCCAGCAGCTTACTAGCGGGAGCTGAAGATACGCAGTATTTT.

V gene TRBV9 combines with J gene TRBJ2-6, with 10 bases lining up with TRBD1. The junction had 9 bases not matched to a gene; V was cut back by 4 bases and J by 2 bases. This CDR3 spans 18 amino acids. Germline loops: CDR1 SGDLS, CDR2 YYNGEE. This CDR3 reads CASSQEVGTGAGANVLTF. The DNA for the CDR3 is TGTGCCAGCAGCCAAGAAGTAGGGACAGGGGCTGGGGCCAACGTCCTGACTTTC. The full variable domain, its missing parts supplied by reference TRBV9 and TRBJ2-6, is DSGVTQTPKHLITATGQRVTLRCSPRSGDLSVYWYQQSLDQGLQFLIQYYNGEERAKGNILERFSAQQFPDLHSELNLSSLELGDSALYFCASSQEVGTGAGANVLTFGAGSRLTVL.

The rearrangement uses TRBV5-4 and TRBJ2-7; 12 positions match TRBD2. Germline V gives CDR1 SGHNT, CDR2 YYREEE (reference sequence). V lost 4 bases and J lost 3; bases outside the gene matches: 2. The CDR3 is 14 amino acids. CDR3 DNA sequence: TGTGCCAGCAGCCCACTAGCGGGGGGCTACGAGCAGTACTTC. Encoded protein: CASSPLAGGYEQYF.

This clone was seen just once. The J gene is TRBJ2-1, the V gene TRBV12-3 or TRBV12-4, with a weak D call TRBD2 (5 bases). CDR3 size: 12 residues. Between the trimmed V and J ends, which lost 5 bases and 13 bases, there was a span of 15 bases. The CDR3 sequence: CASSPNFSVQFF. CDR3 DNA: TGTGCCAGCAGTCCAAACTTTAGCGTCCAGTTCTTC.

The V and J genes are TRBV19 and TRBJ1-5, with a tentative D call TRBD1 (5 bases). This CDR3 comprises 15 residues. V was trimmed by 3 bases and J by 2 bases, leaving 11 bases between them. CDR1 LNHDA and CDR2 SQIVND come from the germline V gene (reference sequence). The chain's CDR3 is CASSMGGRGNQPQHF. The CDR3 nucleotides read TGTGCCAGTAGTATGGGAGGCAGGGGCAATCAGCCCCAGCATTTT.

The chain combines TRBV3-1 (or the pseudogene TRBV3-2) with TRBJ2-3, with unresolved D. V was trimmed by 0 bases and J by 4 bases, leaving 14 bases between them. Per the germline V gene, CDR1 is LGHDT and CDR2 is YNNKEL (reference sequence). The length of the CDR3 is 16 residues. Written as DNA, the CDR3 is TGTGCCAGCAGCCAAGATCTGAGGCCGTTCCCAGATACGCAGTATTTT. Translation: CASSQDLRPFPDTQYF.

This chain uses TRBV6-6 with TRBJ2-7; TRBD2 matches 9 bases. There are 13 residues in the CDR3. Per germline, CDR1 MNHNY and CDR2 SVGAGI (reference sequence). Losses at the gene ends were 5 bases for V and 4 bases for J; bases not matched to a gene: 3. The CDR3, as DNA: TGTGCCAGCAGTCTGGCGGGGGGGTACGAGCAGTACTTC. Its protein product is CASSLAGGYEQYF.

The chain employs TRBV7-2 and TRBJ2-5; 10 bases are shared with TRBD1. With 1 base clipped from V and 1 base from J, the junction kept 3 bases outside the gene matches. The CDR3 extends over 16 amino acids. Germline CDR1 and CDR2: SGHTA and FQGNSA. CDR3 protein: CASSLGQGAPQETQYF. The CDR3 DNA reads TGTGCCAGCAGCTTAGGACAGGGGGCGCCCCAAGAGACCCAGTACTTC.

On this clone itself: The same CDR3 is also encoded by other DNA sequences in this sample. This chain uses TRBV5-1 with TRBJ2-3, with 9 bases that match TRBD2. Germline loops: CDR1 SGHRS, CDR2 YFSETQ. V was pared by 0 bases and J by 1 base, with 0 bases of the junction left unmatched. The CDR3 runs to 15 residues. The CDR3 DNA reads TGCGCCAGCAGCTTGGGGACTAGCGGCACAGATACGCAGTATTTT. This sequence encodes CASSLGTSGTDTQYF. Based on the CDR3 plus reference TRBV5-1 and TRBJ2-3, the full variable domain is KAGVTQTPRYLIKTRGQQVTLSCSPISGHRSVSWYQQTPGQGLQFLFEYFSETQRNKGNFPGRFSGRQFSNSRSEMNVSTLELGDSALYLCASSLGTSGTDTQYFGPGTRLTVL.

The chain recombines TRBV18 with TRBJ1-1; the D gene is possibly TRBD1 (6 bases). Trimming removed 1 base from V and 1 base from J, with 13 bases in between. The germline V gene encodes CDR1 KGHSH and CDR2 LQKENI. CDR3 length equals 16 residues. CDR3 region: CASSPRIGQTNTEAFF. CDR3 bases: TGTGCCAGCTCACCACGTATAGGACAGACGAACACTGAAGCTTTCTTT.

The chain has TRBV5-1 and TRBJ1-4; 9 bases line up with TRBD1. This CDR3 region has 14 residues. V shed 4 bases and J 8 bases; nucleotides not matched to a gene: 6. Germline V gene lookup returns CDR1 SGHRS and CDR2 YFSETQ. CDR3: CASSPGQGREKLFF. CDR3 bases: TGCGCCAGCAGCCCGGGACAGGGAAGGGAAAAACTGTTTTTT.

V is TRBV11-2 and J is TRBJ1-4; a weak D match, TRBD1 (5 bases). V was cut by 2 bases and J by 3 bases, with 10 bases left in between. The CDR3 extends over 15 amino acids. Germline-derived CDR1 and CDR2 are SGHAT and FQNNGV. As DNA, the CDR3 is TGTGCCAGCAGCTTACTCGGGGGGTCTAATGAAAAACTGTTTTTT. This sequence encodes CASSLLGGSNEKLFF.